Sequencing of this TCR beta chain was carried out in a study of vaccination and CD4 T cells after COVID-19. At the level of the study: Convalescent donors totaled six males and four females, including two who were Hispanic. Overlapping spike peptides of SARS-CoV-2, HCoV-NL63, HCoV-OC43 and HCoV-229E were used, and cells were stimulated with them.

As for treatment: roughly nine-day PBMC culture with coronavirus spike peptide pools or control peptides (ViraFEST assay). In the ViraFEST assay, peptide-pool expansion preceded TCR sequencing of expanded clonotypes. This clonotype was counted between two and nine times. Its cognate antigen is unknown. Scientists ran DNA taken from cultured CD4+ T cells through the Oncomine TCR Beta short-read assay for sequencing. MiXCR was run by TCRdb on the PCR reads, yielding one entry per CDR3 protein. The sample shows 15,000 or so distinct CDR3 sequences, roughly a fifth of them seen only once. The study, taken as a whole, reports: Early post-infection timepoints were not included, and relatively few convalescent patients were studied.

The CDR3 covers 13 residues. Trimming at V came to 5 bases and at J to 5 bases, leaving 2 bases not matched to a gene. Germline CDR1 and CDR2: SNHLY and FYNNEI. The specimen comprised CD4+ T cells from blood, cultured in vitro, sampled before SARS-CoV-2 vaccination. The rearrangement joins TRBV2 to TRBJ2-1; 8 bases are shared with TRBD1. This sequence was found in a human donor who received a COVID-19 vaccine. CDR3 loop: CASSQGANNEQFF. The CDR3, as DNA: TGTGCCAGCAGTCAGGGGGCGAACAATGAGCAGTTCTTC.